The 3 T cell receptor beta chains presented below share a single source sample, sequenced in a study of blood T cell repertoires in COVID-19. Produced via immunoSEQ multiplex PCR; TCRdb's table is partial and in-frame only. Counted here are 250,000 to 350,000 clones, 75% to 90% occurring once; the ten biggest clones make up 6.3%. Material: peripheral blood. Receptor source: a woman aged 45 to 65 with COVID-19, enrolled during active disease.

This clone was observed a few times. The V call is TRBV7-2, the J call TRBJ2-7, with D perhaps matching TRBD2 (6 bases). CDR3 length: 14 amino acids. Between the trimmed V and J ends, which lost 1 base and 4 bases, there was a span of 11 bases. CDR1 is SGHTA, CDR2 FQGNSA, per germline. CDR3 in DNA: TGTGCCAGCAGCTTAGAAACAGGAGGGTACGAGCAGTACTTC. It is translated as CASSLETGGYEQYF.

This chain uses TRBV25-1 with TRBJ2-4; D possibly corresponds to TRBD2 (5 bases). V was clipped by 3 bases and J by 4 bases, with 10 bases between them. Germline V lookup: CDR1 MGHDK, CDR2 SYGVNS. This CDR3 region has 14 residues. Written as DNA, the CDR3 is TGTGCCAGCAGTGACCCCGGGATAAAAAACATTCAGTACTTC. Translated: CASSDPGIKNIQYF. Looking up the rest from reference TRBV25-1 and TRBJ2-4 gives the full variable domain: EADIYQTPRYLVIGTGKKITLECSQTMGHDKMYWYQQDPGMELHLIHYSYGVNSTEKGDLSSESTVSRIRTEHFPLTLESARPSHTSQYLCASSDPGIKNIQYFGAGTRLSVL.

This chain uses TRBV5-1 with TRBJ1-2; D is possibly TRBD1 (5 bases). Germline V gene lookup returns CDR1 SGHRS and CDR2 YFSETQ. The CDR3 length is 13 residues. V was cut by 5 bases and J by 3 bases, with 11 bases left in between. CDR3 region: CASSPDSDYGYTF. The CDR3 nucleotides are TGCGCCAGCAGTCCCGACAGTGACTATGGCTACACCTTC.